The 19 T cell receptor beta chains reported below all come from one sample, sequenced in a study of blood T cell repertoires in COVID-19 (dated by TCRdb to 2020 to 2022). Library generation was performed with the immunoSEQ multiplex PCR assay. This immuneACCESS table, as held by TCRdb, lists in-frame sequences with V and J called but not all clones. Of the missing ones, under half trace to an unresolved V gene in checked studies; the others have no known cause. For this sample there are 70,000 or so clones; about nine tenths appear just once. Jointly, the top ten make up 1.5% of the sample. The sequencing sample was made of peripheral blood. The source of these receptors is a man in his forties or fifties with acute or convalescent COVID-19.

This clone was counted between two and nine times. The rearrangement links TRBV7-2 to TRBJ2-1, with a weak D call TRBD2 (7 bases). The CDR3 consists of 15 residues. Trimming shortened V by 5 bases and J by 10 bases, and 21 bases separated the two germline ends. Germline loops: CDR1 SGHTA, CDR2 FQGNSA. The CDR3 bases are TGTGCCAGCAGCCCCGCGGCGGGGGCGACAGCGGAGCAGTTCTTC. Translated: CASSPAAGATAEQFF.

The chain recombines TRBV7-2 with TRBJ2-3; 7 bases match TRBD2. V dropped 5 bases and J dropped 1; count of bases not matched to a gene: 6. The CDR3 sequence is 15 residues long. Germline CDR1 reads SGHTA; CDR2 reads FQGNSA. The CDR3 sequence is CASSRSGTGTDTQYF. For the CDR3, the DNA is TGTGCCAGCAGCCGGAGCGGGACGGGCACAGATACGCAGTATTTT.

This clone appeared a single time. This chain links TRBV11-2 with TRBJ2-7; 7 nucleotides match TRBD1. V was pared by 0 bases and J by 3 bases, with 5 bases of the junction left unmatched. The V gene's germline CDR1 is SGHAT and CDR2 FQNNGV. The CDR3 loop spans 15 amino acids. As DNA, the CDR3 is TGTGCCAGCAGCTTAGAGGGGGACAGATACTACGAGCAGTACTTC. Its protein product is CASSLEGDRYYEQYF. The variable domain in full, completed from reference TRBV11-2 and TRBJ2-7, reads EAGVAQSPRYKIIEKRQSVAFWCNPISGHATLYWYQQILGQGPKLLIQFQNNGVVDDSQLPKDRFSAERLKGVDSTLKIQPAKLEDSAVYLCASSLEGDRYYEQYFGPGTRLTVT.

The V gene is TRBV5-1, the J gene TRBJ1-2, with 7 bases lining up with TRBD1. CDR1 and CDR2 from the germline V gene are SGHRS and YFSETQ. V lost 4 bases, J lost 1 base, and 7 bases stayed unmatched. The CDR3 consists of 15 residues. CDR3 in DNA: TGCGCCAGCAGCCGTGAGACAGGGTTTAACTATGGCTACACCTTC. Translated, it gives CASSRETGFNYGYTF.

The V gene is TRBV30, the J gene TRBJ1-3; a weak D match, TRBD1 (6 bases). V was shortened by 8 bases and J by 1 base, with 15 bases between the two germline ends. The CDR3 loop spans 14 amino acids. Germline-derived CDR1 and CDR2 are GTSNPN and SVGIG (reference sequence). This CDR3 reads CAATKQGSGNTIYF. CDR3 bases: TGTGCCGCTACGAAACAGGGTTCTGGAAACACCATATATTTT.

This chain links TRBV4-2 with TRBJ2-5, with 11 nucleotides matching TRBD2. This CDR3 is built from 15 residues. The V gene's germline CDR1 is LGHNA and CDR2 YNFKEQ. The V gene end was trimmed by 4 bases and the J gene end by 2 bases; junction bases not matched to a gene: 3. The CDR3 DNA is TGTGCCAGCAGCCGCGGGACTAGCGGACAAGAGACCCAGTACTTC. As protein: CASSRGTSGQETQYF.

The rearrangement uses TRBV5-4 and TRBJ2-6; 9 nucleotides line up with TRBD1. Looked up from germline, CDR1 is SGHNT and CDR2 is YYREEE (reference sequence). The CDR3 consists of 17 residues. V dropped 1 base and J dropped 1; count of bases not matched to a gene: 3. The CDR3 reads CASSLYGTGSGANVLTF. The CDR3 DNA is TGTGCCAGCAGCTTGTACGGGACAGGGTCTGGGGCCAACGTCCTGACTTTC.

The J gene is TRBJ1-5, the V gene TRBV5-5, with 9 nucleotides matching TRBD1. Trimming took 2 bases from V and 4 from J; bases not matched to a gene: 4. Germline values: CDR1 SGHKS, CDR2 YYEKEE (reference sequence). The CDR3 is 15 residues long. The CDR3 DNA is TGTGCCAGCAGCTTACCCGGGACAGGGAATCAGCCCCAGCATTTT. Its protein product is CASSLPGTGNQPQHF.

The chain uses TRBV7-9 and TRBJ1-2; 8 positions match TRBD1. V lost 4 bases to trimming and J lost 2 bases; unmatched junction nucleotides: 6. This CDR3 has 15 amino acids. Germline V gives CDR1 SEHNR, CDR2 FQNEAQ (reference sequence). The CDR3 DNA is TGTGCCAGCAGCTACTACCCAGGGGGCAACTATGGCTACACCTTC. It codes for CASSYYPGGNYGYTF.

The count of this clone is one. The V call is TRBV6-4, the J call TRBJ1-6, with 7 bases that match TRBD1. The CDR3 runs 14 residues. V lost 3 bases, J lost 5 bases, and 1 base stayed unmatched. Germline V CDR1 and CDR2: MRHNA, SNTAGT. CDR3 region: CASSEDRDNSPLHF. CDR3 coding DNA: TGTGCCAGCAGTGAAGACAGGGATAATTCACCCCTCCACTTT.

The CDR3 reads CASSLEGNSNTEAFF. In nucleotides, the CDR3 is TGTGCCAGCAGTTTGGAGGGAAACTCGAACACTGAAGCTTTCTTT. The J gene is TRBJ1-1, the V gene TRBV27, with D uncertain. Trimming left V 3 bases short and J 1 base short, with 12 bases between. CDR3 length: 15 amino acids. Germline lookup yields CDR1 MNHEY and CDR2 SMNVEV (reference sequence).

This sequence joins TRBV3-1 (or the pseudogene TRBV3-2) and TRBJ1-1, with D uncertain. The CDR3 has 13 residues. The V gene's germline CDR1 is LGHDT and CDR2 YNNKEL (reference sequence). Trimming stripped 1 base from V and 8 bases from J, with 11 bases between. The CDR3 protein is CASSQGLPGEAFF. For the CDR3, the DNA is TGTGCCAGCAGCCAAGGACTGCCTGGGGAAGCTTTCTTT.

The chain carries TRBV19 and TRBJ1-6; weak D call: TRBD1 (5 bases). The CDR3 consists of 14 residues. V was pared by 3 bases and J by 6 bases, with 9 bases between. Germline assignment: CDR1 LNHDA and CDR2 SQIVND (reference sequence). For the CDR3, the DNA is TGTGCCAGTAGTATGCTGGGGGGTAATTCACCCCTCCACTTT. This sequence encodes CASSMLGGNSPLHF.

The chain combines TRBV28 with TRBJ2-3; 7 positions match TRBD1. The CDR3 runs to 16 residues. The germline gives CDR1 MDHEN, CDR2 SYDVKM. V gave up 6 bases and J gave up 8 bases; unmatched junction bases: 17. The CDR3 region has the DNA TGTGCCAGCAGACATCCGACAGGGTCCAGTTTAGGTACGCAGTATTTT. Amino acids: CASRHPTGSSLGTQYF.

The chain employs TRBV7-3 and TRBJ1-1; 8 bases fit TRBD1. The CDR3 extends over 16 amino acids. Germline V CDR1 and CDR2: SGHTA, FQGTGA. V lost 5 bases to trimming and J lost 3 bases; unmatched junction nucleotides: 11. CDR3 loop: CASSTGQGTIYTEAFF. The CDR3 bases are TGTGCCAGCAGCACCGGACAGGGAACTATATACACTGAAGCTTTCTTT. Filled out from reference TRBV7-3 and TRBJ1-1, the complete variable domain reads GAGVSQTPSNKVTEKGKYVELRCDPISGHTALYWYRQSLGQGPEFLIYFQGTGAADDSGLPNDRFFAVRPEGSVSTLKIQRTERGDSAVYLCASSTGQGTIYTEAFFGQGTRLTVV.

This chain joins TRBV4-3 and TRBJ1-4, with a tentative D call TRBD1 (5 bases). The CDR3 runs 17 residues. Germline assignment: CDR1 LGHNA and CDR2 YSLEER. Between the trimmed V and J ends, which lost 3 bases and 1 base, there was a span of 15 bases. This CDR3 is CASSHKGGGGTNEKLFF. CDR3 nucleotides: TGCGCCAGCAGCCATAAGGGTGGGGGAGGAACTAATGAAAAACTGTTTTTT.

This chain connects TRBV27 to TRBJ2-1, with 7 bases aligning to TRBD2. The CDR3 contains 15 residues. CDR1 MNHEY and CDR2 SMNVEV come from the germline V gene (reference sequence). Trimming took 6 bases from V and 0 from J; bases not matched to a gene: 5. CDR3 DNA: TGTGCCAGCAGCTTGGGCGGGAGCTCCTACAATGAGCAGTTCTTC. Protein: CASSLGGSSYNEQFF.

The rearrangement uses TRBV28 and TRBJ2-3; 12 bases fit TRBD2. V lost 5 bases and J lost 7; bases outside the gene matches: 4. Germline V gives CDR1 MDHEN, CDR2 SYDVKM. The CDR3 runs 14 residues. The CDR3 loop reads CASSGGLAGNTQYF. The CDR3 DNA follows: TGTGCCAGCAGTGGCGGACTAGCGGGAAATACGCAGTATTTT.

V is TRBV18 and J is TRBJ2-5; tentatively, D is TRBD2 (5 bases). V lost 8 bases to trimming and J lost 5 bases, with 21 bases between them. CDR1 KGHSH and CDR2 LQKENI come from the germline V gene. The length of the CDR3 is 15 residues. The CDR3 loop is CASAPRAGVMETQYF. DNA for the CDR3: TGTGCCAGCGCCCCCCGGGCCGGGGTAATGGAGACCCAGTACTTC.